One sample yielded the 24 T cell receptor beta chains listed below, sequenced in a study of T cell repertoires in cytomegalovirus infection. TCRdb ran MiXCR on the reads and lists one entry per CDR3 protein. The data contain 510,000 or so distinct CDR3 sequences, approximately 26% of them singletons. The sequencing input was PBMCs. These receptors were collected from a human donor in good health (CMV status not recorded). Some clones in this sample may be carry-over from other donors' samples.

The chain couples TRBV20-1 to TRBJ2-1; no reliable D call. This CDR3 region has 15 residues. The V and J ends lost 6 bases and 0 bases respectively, with 15 bases between them. The germline V gene has CDR1 DFQATT and CDR2 SNEGSKA (reference sequence). CDR3 amino acids: CSAEPSSSSYNEQFF. The CDR3 DNA reads as TGCAGTGCCGAGCCCAGCTCCAGCTCCTACAATGAGCAGTTCTTC.

The chain is built from TRBV29-1 and TRBJ2-5; 8 nucleotides line up with TRBD2. Looked up from germline, CDR1 is SQVTM and CDR2 is ANQGSEA. Germline trimming cut 5 bases from V and 4 bases from J; bases unmatched to any gene: 12. This CDR3 spans 15 amino acids. This CDR3 is CSVKLSGGPVETQYF. In DNA, the CDR3 is TGCAGCGTTAAGTTGTCGGGAGGGCCAGTAGAGACCCAGTACTTC.

This clonotype was seen a few times. The chain employs TRBV6-6 and TRBJ2-2; no definite D call. In germline, CDR1 is MNHNY, CDR2 SVGAGI (reference sequence). This CDR3 has 15 residues. Trimming removed 0 bases from V and 1 base from J, with 6 bases in between. CDR3 coding DNA: TGTGCCAGCAGTTACTCGAGCCTGAACACCGGGGAGCTGTTTTTT. Its protein product is CASSYSSLNTGELFF.

This clonotype appeared a few times. The V gene is TRBV6-6, the J gene TRBJ1-4; possible D gene TRBD1, 6 bases. V lost 6 bases to trimming and J lost 7 bases, with 15 bases between them. The CDR3 length is 14 residues. CDR1 is MNHNY and CDR2 is SVGAGI in the germline V gene (reference sequence). CDR3 in amino acids: CASSDDRRSEKLFF. CDR3 nucleotide sequence: TGTGCCAGCAGCGATGACAGGCGGAGTGAAAAACTGTTTTTT.

DNA of the CDR3: TGTGCCAGTAGTACCGGACGCGCTGAAGCTTTCTTT. This sequence encodes CASSTGRAEAFF. The V and J genes are TRBV19 and TRBJ1-1, with D uncertain. The V gene's germline CDR1 is LNHDA and CDR2 SQIVND (reference sequence). Deletions cut 4 bases from V and 6 bases from J, with 9 bases between. The CDR3 is made up of 12 amino acids.

This clonotype was seen at least ten times. V gene TRBV12-3 or TRBV12-4 combines with J gene TRBJ2-2; tentative D call: TRBD2 (5 bases). The V gene lost 2 bases and the J gene lost 4 bases, with 11 bases spanning the gap. The CDR3 totals 15 residues. For the CDR3, the DNA is TGTGCCAGCAGTTTAATGGCGGGTGGCACCGGGGAGCTGTTTTTT. Protein sequence: CASSLMAGGTGELFF.

V is TRBV25-1 and J is TRBJ2-7; a possible D gene is TRBD1 (5 bases). CDR1 and CDR2 from the germline V gene are MGHDK and SYGVNS. This CDR3 spans 15 amino acids. V dropped 1 base and J dropped 4 bases, with 14 bases sitting between them. Here the CDR3 reads CASSELRQGTYEQYF. CDR3 coding DNA: TGTGCCAGCAGTGAATTGCGGCAGGGTACGTACGAGCAGTACTTC.

The chain couples TRBV7-9 to TRBJ2-3; maybe TRBD1 (7 bases). This CDR3 comprises 16 residues. The V gene lost 1 base and the J gene lost 4 bases, with 15 bases spanning the gap. CDR1 and CDR2 (germline): SEHNR, FQNEAQ (reference sequence). CDR3 protein: CASSLGRGRPADTQYF. CDR3 sequence (DNA): TGTGCCAGCAGCTTAGGGAGGGGGCGCCCCGCAGATACGCAGTATTTT. Variable domain in full (rest from reference TRBV7-9 and TRBJ2-3): DTGVSQNPRHKITKRGQNVTFRCDPISEHNRLYWYRQTLGQGPEFLTYFQNEAQLEKSRLLSDRFSAERPKGSFSTLEIQRTEQGDSAMYLCASSLGRGRPADTQYFGPGTRLTVL.

This clonotype turned up a few times. This sequence joins TRBV7-2 and TRBJ1-5; D unresolved. V lost 2 bases and J lost 6, with 8 bases in between. The CDR3 has 13 residues. Germline loops: CDR1 SGHTA, CDR2 FQGNSA. This CDR3 reads CASSLRVSQPQHF. For the CDR3, the DNA is TGTGCCAGCAGCTTACGGGTTAGTCAGCCCCAGCATTTT.

This clonotype has only a few counts. The chain combines TRBV7-2 with TRBJ2-5, with 7 bases lining up with TRBD2. CDR3 length equals 14 residues. Trimming took 5 bases from V and 5 from J; bases not matched to a gene: 8. CDR1 is SGHTA, CDR2 FQGNSA, per germline. CDR3 nucleotides: TGTGCCAGCAGCCAGGGAGGGGCAGGGGAGACCCAGTACTTC. Translated: CASSQGGAGETQYF.

V and J are TRBV12-3 or TRBV12-4 and TRBJ2-2; TRBD2 matches at 8 bases. Trimming cost V 5 bases and J 1 base; bases outside gene matches: 12. The CDR3 length is 18 residues. The CDR3 region is CASSPNAGAGGNTGELFF. CDR3 nucleotides: TGTGCCAGCAGTCCCAACGCGGGTGCGGGAGGGAACACCGGGGAGCTGTTTTTT.

This clonotype was found a few times. The rearrangement links TRBV27 to TRBJ2-1, with D possibly being TRBD2 (6 bases). The CDR3 totals 15 residues. Germline CDR1 and CDR2: MNHEY and SMNVEV (reference sequence). The V end lost 3 bases, the J end lost 4 bases, and 13 bases lay between the germline ends. CDR3 sequence reads: CASSFDWRGYNEQFF. CDR3 in DNA: TGTGCCAGCAGTTTCGACTGGCGGGGATACAATGAGCAGTTCTTC.

The chain carries TRBV15 and TRBJ2-1, with 8 nucleotides matching TRBD2. Germline V gene sequence: CDR1 LNHNV, CDR2 YYDKDF (reference sequence). V dropped 10 bases and J dropped 1; count of bases not matched to a gene: 6. The CDR3 has 14 amino acids. The CDR3 DNA is TGTGCCATCGGGGGGGCACGATCCTACAATGAGCAGTTCTTC. It is translated as CAIGGARSYNEQFF.

This clonotype was seen many times. One junction end disagrees with the germline gene, perhaps due to a read error. The chain recombines TRBV7-6 with TRBJ2-7; TRBD2 matches at 11 bases. Germline-derived CDR1 and CDR2 are SGHVS and FNYEAQ. This CDR3 has 15 amino acids. The CDR3 here is CASSLAGGLLAEQYF. The DNA for the CDR3 is TGTGCCAGCAGCCTAGCGGGAGGCCTGTTGGCCGAGCAGTACTTC. The full variable domain, completed using reference TRBV7-6 and TRBJ2-7, is GAGVSQSPRYKVTKRGQDVALRCDPISGHVSLYWYRQALGQGPEFLTYFNYEAQQDKSGLPNDRFSAERPEGSISTLTIQRTEQRDSAMYRCASSLAGGLLAEQYFGPGTRLTVT.

This clonotype was recorded at least ten times. The V call is TRBV5-6, the J call TRBJ2-7; D may be TRBD2 (5 bases). The V gene's germline CDR1 is SGHDT and CDR2 YYEEEE. The CDR3 covers 14 residues. V was clipped by 2 bases and J by 0 bases, with 9 bases between them. CDR3 DNA: TGTGCCAGCAGCTTCAGCGGACCCTCCTACGAGCAGTACTTC. Its translation is CASSFSGPSYEQYF.

The V call is TRBV5-1, the J call TRBJ1-1; 9 bases are a match to TRBD1. The V gene end was trimmed by 6 bases and the J gene end by 5 bases; junction bases not matched to a gene: 8. CDR3 length equals 14 residues. CDR1 SGHRS and CDR2 YFSETQ come from the germline V gene. Here the CDR3 DNA reads TGCGCCAGCAAGAGGACAGGGGTTGGAACTGAAGCTTTCTTT. Residues: CASKRTGVGTEAFF.

As concerns this clonotype: A much larger clone differs by one base, so this may be a read error. The chain couples TRBV7-2 to TRBJ2-1; 9 bases match TRBD2. With V trimmed by 3 bases and J by 2 bases, 2 bases remained unmatched. CDR1 is SGHTA, CDR2 FQGNSA, per germline. This CDR3 has 15 residues. CDR3: CASSFSGSTYNEQFF. In DNA form, the CDR3 reads TGTGCCAGCAGCTTTAGCGGGAGCACCTACAATGAGCAGTTCTTC.

This clonotype was seen only a few times. The chain couples TRBV29-1 to TRBJ2-2; 13 nucleotides align to TRBD2. CDR1 and CDR2 from the germline V gene are SQVTM and ANQGSEA. The CDR3 length is 14 residues. V lost 7 bases to trimming and J lost 5 bases; unmatched junction nucleotides: 4. In DNA, the CDR3 is TGCAGCGCCTGGACTAGCGGGAGAACCGGGGAGCTGTTTTTT. This gives the protein CSAWTSGRTGELFF.

This clonotype has more than one count but fewer than ten. The gene calls are TRBV5-6 and TRBJ1-4; the D gene is possibly TRBD1 (6 bases). Germline V gene sequence: CDR1 SGHDT, CDR2 YYEEEE. Trimming removed 5 bases from V and 7 bases from J, with 18 bases in between. The CDR3 sequence is 15 residues long. The CDR3 DNA reads as TGTGCCAGCAGTCAAGATCACAGGGTGTCTGAAAAACTGTTTTTT. Residues: CASSQDHRVSEKLFF.

This clonotype appeared a few times. The chain combines TRBV12-3 or TRBV12-4 with TRBJ2-5, with 7 nucleotides matching TRBD1. J was trimmed by 3 bases and V by 7 bases; bases with no gene match: 5. The length of the CDR3 is 13 residues. The CDR3 coding sequence is TGTGCCAGCAAAAGCCAGGGGGAAGAGACCCAGTACTTC. This codes for CASKSQGEETQYF.

This chain uses TRBV6-2 or TRBV6-3 with TRBJ2-1; TRBD2 aligns across 11 bases. CDR3 length: 16 amino acids. J gave up 5 bases and V 5 bases, and 8 bases lay outside the gene matches. The germline V gene encodes CDR1 MNHEY and CDR2 SVGEGT. The CDR3 region has the DNA TGTGCCAGCAGTACCCGGACTAGCGGGCTCGACAATGAGCAGTTCTTC. This gives the protein CASSTRTSGLDNEQFF.

The J gene is TRBJ2-4, the V gene TRBV19; 9 bases are shared with TRBD1. The CDR3 totals 14 residues. CDR1 is LNHDA, CDR2 SQIVND, per germline (reference sequence). V lost 6 bases and J lost 9; bases outside the gene matches: 9. CDR3 in DNA: TGTGCCAGTAGCCTTGGGACAGGGTATACCATTCAGTACTTC. Translated, it gives CASSLGTGYTIQYF. The variable domain in full, completed from reference TRBV19 and TRBJ2-4, reads DGGITQSPKYLFRKEGQNVTLSCEQNLNHDAMYWYRQDPGQGLRLIYYSQIVNDFQKGDIAEGYSVSREKKESFPLTVTSAQKNPTAFYLCASSLGTGYTIQYFGAGTRLSVL.

This clonotype showed up many times. This chain joins TRBV11-3 and TRBJ2-1; no clear D gene. Trimming cost V 5 bases and J 0 bases, with 14 bases left between them. CDR3 length equals 16 residues. CDR1 SGHNT and CDR2 YENEEA come from the germline V gene. CDR3 sequence reads: CASSEARLASYNEQFF. DNA for the CDR3: TGTGCCAGCAGCGAGGCCCGACTGGCCTCCTACAATGAGCAGTTCTTC.

This clonotype was recorded at least ten times. The chain joins TRBV28 to TRBJ1-2, with D maybe TRBD1 (5 bases). Germline V gene data show CDR1 as MDHEN and CDR2 as SYDVKM. This CDR3 has 13 residues. V was pared by 6 bases and J by 4 bases, with 12 bases between. The DNA of the CDR3 is TGTGCCAGCAGCTTAGCAGGGATCTATGGCTACACCTTC. Protein sequence: CASSLAGIYGYTF.